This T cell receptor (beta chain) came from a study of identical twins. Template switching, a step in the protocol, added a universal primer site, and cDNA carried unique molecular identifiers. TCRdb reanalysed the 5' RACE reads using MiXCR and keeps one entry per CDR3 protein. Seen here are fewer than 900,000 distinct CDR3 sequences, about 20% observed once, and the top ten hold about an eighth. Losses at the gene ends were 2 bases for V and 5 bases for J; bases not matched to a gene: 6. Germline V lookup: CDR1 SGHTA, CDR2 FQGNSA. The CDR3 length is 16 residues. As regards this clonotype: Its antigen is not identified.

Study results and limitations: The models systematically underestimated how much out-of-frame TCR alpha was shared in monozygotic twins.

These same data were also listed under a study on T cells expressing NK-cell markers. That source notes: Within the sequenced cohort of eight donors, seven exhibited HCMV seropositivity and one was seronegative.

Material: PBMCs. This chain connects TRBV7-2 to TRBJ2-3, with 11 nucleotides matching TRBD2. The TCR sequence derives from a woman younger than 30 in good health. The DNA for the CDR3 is TGTGCCAGCAGCTTACTAGCGGGAGGTATGGGAGATACGCAGTATTTT. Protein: CASSLLAGGMGDTQYF.